This TCR beta chain derives from a study of control samples from healthy donors and cancer patients. CDR3 length: 15 amino acids. Germline V gene lookup returns CDR1 SNHLY and CDR2 FYNNEI. Unmatched junction bases numbered 7, after V lost 6 bases and J lost 2 bases. The data were produced by immunoSEQ multiplex PCR, yet TCRdb's version contains in-frame clones alone and is incomplete. The sample has around 20,000 clones; approximately 80% are singletons. The clonotype originates from an elderly man with head and neck cancer. This chain connects TRBV2 to TRBJ2-7, with TRBD1 identical over 10 bases. Input material: PBMCs. The CDR3 bases are TGTGCCAGCAGGGAGCTTGGGACAGGGGCCTACGAGCAGTACTTC. Protein sequence: CASRELGTGAYEQYF.